This TCR beta chain was documented in a study of T cell responses to AZD1222 COVID-19 vaccine. Pooled samples include second doses given at about 4 or 12 weeks. On this clone: What it binds is unknown.

Profiling relied on immunoSEQ multiplex PCR, and the TCRdb table lists in-frame clones only, not all of them. The table records over 80,000 clones, 80% to 95% of them present only once. From germline, CDR1 is MDHEN and CDR2 SYDVKM. The CDR3 sequence is 15 residues long. V dropped 4 bases and J dropped 7; count of bases not matched to a gene: 10. Points from the study as a whole: Donors were largely white British and mainly female; clonal diversity was possibly underestimated. Among spike-specific TCRs, nearly half reportedly target unmutated variant regions.

Sequences were derived from peripheral blood, sampled 28 days after the second AZD1222 dose. This TCR came from an adult who received the AZD1222 COVID-19 vaccine. V and J are TRBV28 and TRBJ2-1; 7 bases fit TRBD2. The CDR3, as DNA: TGTGCCAGCAGTTGGTTGGCGGGAGTAAGGAATGAGCAGTTCTTC. Translated, it gives CASSWLAGVRNEQFF.